Shown below are 3 T cell receptor beta chains from a single sample sequenced in a study of cytomegalovirus exposure and HLA in healthy donors. Use of 60 Vbeta and 13 Jbeta primers characterized the PCR. Libraries were prepared by immunoSEQ multiplex PCR; TCRdb keeps only in-frame clonotypes and omits some of them. In the table there are 150,000 to 200,000 clones, around three quarters of which are singletons. The sequenced sample was PBMCs. The receptors come from a man between 40 and 49 years old in good health and CMV-seronegative.

The rearrangement joins TRBV4-2 to TRBJ1-3, with D maybe TRBD1 (5 bases). This CDR3 contains 15 residues. CDR1 LGHNA and CDR2 YNFKEQ come from the germline V gene. V lost 4 bases to trimming and J lost 0 bases, with 10 bases between them. This CDR3 reads CASSPDIYSGNTIYF. In nucleotides, the CDR3 is TGTGCCAGCAGCCCGGACATATACTCTGGAAACACCATATATTTT.

The rearrangement joins TRBV5-1 to TRBJ2-5; 9 bases are shared with TRBD1. This CDR3 is built from 15 residues. Trimming cost V 3 bases and J 5 bases; bases outside gene matches: 8. CDR1 and CDR2 (germline): SGHRS, YFSETQ. CDR3 sequence: CASSSTGGGRETQYF. Written as DNA, the CDR3 is TGCGCCAGCAGCTCCACAGGGGGCGGTCGGGAGACCCAGTACTTC.

This rearrangement joins TRBV5-1 to TRBJ1-1, with D perhaps TRBD1 (6 bases). CDR1 is SGHRS, CDR2 YFSETQ, per germline. The V end was cut by 7 bases, the J end by 7 bases, with 11 bases between. This CDR3 region has 11 residues. The CDR3 sequence is CASGRGSEAFF. The CDR3 nucleotides read TGCGCCAGCGGCAGGGGTAGTGAAGCTTTCTTT.